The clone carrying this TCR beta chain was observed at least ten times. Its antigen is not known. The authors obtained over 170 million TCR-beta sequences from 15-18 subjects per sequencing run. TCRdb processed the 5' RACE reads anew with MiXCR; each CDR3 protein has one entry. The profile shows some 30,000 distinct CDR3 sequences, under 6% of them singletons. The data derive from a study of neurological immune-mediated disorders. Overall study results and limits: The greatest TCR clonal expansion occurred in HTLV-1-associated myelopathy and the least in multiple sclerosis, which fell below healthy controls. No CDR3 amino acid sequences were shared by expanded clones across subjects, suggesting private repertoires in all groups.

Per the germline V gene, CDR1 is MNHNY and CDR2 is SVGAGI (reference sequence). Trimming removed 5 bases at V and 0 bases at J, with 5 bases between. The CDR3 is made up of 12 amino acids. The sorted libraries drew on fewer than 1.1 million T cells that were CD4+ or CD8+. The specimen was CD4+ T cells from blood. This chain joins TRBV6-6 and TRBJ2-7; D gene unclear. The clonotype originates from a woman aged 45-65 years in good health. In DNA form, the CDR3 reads TGTGCCAGCAGTCCTCCCTCCTACGAGCAGTACTTC. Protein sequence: CASSPPSYEQYF.